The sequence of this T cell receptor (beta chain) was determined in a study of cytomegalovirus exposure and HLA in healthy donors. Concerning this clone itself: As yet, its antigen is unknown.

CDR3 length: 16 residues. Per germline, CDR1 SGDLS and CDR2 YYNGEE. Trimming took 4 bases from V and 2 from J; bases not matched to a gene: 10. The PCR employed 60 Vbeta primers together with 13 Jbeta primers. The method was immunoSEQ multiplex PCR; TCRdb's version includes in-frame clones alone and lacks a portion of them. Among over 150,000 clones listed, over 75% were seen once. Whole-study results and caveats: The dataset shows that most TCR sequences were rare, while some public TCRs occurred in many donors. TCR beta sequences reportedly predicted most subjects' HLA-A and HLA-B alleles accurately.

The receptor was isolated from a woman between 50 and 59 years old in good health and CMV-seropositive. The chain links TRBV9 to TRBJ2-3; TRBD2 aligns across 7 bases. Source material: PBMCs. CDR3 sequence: CASSSSSSGYTDTQYF. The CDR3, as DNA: TGTGCCAGCAGCTCCTCCTCTAGCGGATACACAGATACGCAGTATTTT. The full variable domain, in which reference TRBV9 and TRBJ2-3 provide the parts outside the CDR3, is DSGVTQTPKHLITATGQRVTLRCSPRSGDLSVYWYQQSLDQGLQFLIQYYNGEERAKGNILERFSAQQFPDLHSELNLSSLELGDSALYFCASSSSSSGYTDTQYFGPGTRLTVL.